Sequencing of this T cell receptor beta chain was carried out in a study of T cell responses to AZD1222 COVID-19 vaccine. Study-wide results and caveats: Spike-specific TCR breadth and depth grew following two AZD1222 doses.

Worth noting for this clone: Its antigen is as yet unknown.

V shed 3 bases and J shed 13 bases, with 12 bases lying between them. CDR3 size: 11 residues. Germline CDR1 SNHLY, CDR2 FYNNEI. The data were produced by immunoSEQ multiplex PCR, yet TCRdb's version contains in-frame clones alone and is incomplete. The table records 55,000 to 90,000 clones, roughly four fifths of them present only once. The gene calls are TRBV2 and TRBJ1-1; tentative D call: TRBD1 (6 bases). This sequence originates from an adult in good health. The sequencing here drew on peripheral blood, taken on day 0 of AZD1222 vaccination. Written as DNA, the CDR3 is TGTGCCAGCAGTGAGGGGGCTCGGGGTTTCTTT. Translated: CASSEGARGFF.